This T cell receptor beta chain stems from a study of OX40 agonist ivuxolimab in advanced cancers. Study-level information: With a range of roughly 20 to 79, age averaged roughly 61 years, and 75% to 90% were male.

J was trimmed by 0 bases and V by 4 bases; bases with no gene match: 8. The CDR3 extends over 16 amino acids. Germline CDR1 reads SGHRS; CDR2 reads YFSETQ. Assay used: immunoSEQ multiplex PCR; TCRdb lists only in-frame clones, some missing. The profile covers roughly 80,000 clones, with around 84% appearing a single time and 6.6% taken by the ten largest. This clone was counted a few times. Its matching antigen is unknown. General study results and limits: Mean expanded clone counts were higher in CD8+ than CD4+ T cells.

The chain links TRBV5-1 to TRBJ2-7; TRBD1 matches 9 bases. This sample comprised CD4+ or CD8+ T cells sorted from blood, obtained in a trial of the OX40 agonist ivuxolimab. This TCR was recovered from an adult with an advanced solid tumor such as melanoma, head and neck, liver or kidney cancer. CDR3 nucleotide sequence: TGCGCCAGCAGCCGCGCGGGGGACAGGGCCTCCTACGAGCAGTACGTC. Residues: CASSRAGDRASYEQYV.